This T cell receptor beta chain was identified in a study of beta chain features in type 1 diabetes. Cells sorted by CD45RO/CCR7/CD25/CD127/CD95/CD27 comprised CD4+ naive, central memory, regulatory and stem cell-like memory cells. The CDR3 is 14 residues long. Germline lookup yields CDR1 SGHRS and CDR2 YFSETQ. The germline V and J ends were trimmed by 3 bases and 1 base, with 10 bases remaining between them. Study results and caveats: VDJ junctions from type 1 diabetes patients carried fewer insertions and larger deletions. Moderate but significant shortening of TCRB CDR3s was recorded in all four CD4+ subsets from Type 1 diabetes patients.

In this sample, this clone turned up a few times. Antigen: not known. Since all of the isolated RNA was reverse transcribed, expressed TCRB transcripts were what got sequenced. Clones were read by immunoSEQ multiplex PCR, and TCRdb kept only the in-frame ones, dropping some. The sample contains under 300,000 clones, 16% of which appear only once. The sample was naive CD4+ T cells from blood. The TCR originated in a man younger than 40 with type 1 diabetes. The rearrangement uses TRBV5-1 and TRBJ2-5; D may be TRBD2 (6 bases). CDR3: CASSWRGPQETQYF. The CDR3, as DNA: TGCGCCAGCAGCTGGAGGGGTCCCCAAGAGACCCAGTACTTC.